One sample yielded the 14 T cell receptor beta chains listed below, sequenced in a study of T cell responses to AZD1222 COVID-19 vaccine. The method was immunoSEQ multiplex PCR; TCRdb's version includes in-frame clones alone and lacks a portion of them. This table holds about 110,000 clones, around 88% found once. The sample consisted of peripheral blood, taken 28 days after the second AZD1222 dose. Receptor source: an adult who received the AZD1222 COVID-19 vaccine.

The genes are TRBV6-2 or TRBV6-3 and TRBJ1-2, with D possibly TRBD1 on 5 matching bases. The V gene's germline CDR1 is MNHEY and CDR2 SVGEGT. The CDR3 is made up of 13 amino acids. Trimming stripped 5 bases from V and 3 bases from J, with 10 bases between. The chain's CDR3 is CASSKGTDYGYTF. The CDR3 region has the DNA TGTGCCAGCAGTAAGGGGACGGACTATGGCTACACCTTC.

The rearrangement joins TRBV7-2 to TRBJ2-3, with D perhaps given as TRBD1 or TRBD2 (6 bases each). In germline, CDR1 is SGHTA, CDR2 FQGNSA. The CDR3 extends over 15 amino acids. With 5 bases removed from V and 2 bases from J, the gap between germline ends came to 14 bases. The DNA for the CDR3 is TGTGCCAGCAGCAAAGGGGGGCGGAACACAGATACGCAGTATTTT. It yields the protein CASSKGGRNTDTQYF.

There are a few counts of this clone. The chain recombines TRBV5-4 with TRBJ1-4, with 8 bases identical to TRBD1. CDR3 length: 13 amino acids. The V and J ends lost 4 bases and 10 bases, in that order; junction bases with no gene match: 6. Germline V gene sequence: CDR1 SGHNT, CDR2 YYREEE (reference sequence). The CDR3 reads CASSVTGAVKLFF. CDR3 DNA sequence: TGTGCCAGCAGCGTGACAGGGGCGGTAAAACTGTTTTTT.

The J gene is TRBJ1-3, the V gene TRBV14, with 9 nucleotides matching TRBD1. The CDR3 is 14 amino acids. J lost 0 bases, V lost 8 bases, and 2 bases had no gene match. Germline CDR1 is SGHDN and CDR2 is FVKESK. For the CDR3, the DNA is TGTGCCAGCCGACAGGGGGGCTCTGGAAACACCATATATTTT. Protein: CASRQGGSGNTIYF.

CDR3 sequence reads: CASSSLGGTSEKLFF. CDR3 in DNA: TGTGCCAGCAGCTCCCTGGGGGGCACGAGTGAAAAACTGTTTTTT. This sequence joins TRBV5-5 and TRBJ1-4; TRBD1 might be the D (6 bases). CDR1 is SGHKS and CDR2 is YYEKEE in the germline V gene (reference sequence). Trimming pared 3 bases from V and 7 bases from J, leaving 16 bases between. This CDR3 region has 15 residues.

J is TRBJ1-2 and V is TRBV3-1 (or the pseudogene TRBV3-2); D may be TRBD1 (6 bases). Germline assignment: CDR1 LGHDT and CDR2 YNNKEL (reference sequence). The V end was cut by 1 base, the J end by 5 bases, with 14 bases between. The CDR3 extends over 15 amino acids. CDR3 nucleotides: TGTGCCAGCAGCCAAGGACAGGCCAGACCGTATGGCTACACCTTC. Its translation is CASSQGQARPYGYTF.

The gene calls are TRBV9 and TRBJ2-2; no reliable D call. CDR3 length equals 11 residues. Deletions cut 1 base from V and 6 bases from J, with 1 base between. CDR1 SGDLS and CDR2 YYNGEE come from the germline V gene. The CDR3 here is CASSVSGELFF. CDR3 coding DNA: TGTGCCAGCAGCGTATCCGGGGAGCTGTTTTTT.

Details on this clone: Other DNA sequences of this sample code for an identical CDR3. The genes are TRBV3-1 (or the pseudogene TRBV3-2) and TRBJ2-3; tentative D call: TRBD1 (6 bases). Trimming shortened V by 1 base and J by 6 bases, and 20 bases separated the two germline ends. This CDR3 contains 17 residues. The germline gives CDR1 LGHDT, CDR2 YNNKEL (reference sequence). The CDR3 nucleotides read TGTGCCAGCAGCCAAGCCCCGAGGGCAGGGGCATTGGATACGCAGTATTTT. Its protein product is CASSQAPRAGALDTQYF.

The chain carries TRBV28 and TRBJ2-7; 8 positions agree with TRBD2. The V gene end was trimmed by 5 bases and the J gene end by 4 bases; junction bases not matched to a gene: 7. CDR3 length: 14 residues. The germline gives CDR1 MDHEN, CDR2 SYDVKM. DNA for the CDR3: TGTGCCAGCAGTCTTCCCCCGGGGGGGTACGAGCAGTACTTC. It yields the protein CASSLPPGGYEQYF.

The DNA of the CDR3 is TGTGCCAGCAGTGAGGGGGGAGGTCAGCCCCAGCATTTT. It codes for CASSEGGGQPQHF. The chain couples TRBV25-1 to TRBJ1-5, with a tentative D call TRBD1 (5 bases). The CDR3 loop spans 13 amino acids. V was clipped by 3 bases and J by 6 bases, with 9 bases between them. CDR1 MGHDK and CDR2 SYGVNS come from the germline V gene.

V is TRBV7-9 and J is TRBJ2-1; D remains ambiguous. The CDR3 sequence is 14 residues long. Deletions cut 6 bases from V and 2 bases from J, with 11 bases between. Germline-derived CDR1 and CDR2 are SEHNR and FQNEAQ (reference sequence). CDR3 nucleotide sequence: TGTGCCAGCAGACATGACCGGCCCTACAATGAGCAGTTCTTC. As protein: CASRHDRPYNEQFF.

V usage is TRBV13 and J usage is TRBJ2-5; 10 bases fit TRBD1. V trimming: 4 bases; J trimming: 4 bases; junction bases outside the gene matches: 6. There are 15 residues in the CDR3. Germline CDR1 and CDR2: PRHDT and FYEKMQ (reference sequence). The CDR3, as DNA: TGTGCCAGCAGCTCACCGGGACAGGGGCGAGAGACCCAGTACTTC. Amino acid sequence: CASSSPGQGRETQYF.

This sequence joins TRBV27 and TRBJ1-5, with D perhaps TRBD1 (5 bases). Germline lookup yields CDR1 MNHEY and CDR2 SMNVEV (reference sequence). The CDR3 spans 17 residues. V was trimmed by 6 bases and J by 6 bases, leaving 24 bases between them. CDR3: CASSYKIIGTVAQPQHF. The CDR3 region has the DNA TGTGCCAGCAGCTACAAAATTATAGGGACTGTGGCTCAGCCCCAGCATTTT.

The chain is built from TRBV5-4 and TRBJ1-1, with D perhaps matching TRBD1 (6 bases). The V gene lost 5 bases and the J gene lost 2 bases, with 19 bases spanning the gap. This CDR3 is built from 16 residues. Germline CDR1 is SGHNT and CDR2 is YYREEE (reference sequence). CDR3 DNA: TGTGCCAGCAGTGCCGGGACACCCAACACAAACACTGAAGCTTTCTTT. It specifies CASSAGTPNTNTEAFF.